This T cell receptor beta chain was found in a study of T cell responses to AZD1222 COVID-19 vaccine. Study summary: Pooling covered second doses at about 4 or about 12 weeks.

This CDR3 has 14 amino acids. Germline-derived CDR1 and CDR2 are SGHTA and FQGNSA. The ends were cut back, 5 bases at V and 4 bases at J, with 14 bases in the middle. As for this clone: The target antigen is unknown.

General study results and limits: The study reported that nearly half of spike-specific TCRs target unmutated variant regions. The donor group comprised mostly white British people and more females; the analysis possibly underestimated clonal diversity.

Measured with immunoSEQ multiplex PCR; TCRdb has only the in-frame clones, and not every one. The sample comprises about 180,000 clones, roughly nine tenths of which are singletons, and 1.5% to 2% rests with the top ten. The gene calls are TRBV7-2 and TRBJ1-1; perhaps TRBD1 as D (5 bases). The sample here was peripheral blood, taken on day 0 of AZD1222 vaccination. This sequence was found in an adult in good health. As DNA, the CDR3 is TGTGCCAGCAGCCCCCAGGGTTTAGGCACTGAAGCTTTCTTT. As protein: CASSPQGLGTEAFF.